The TCR beta chain described here comes from a study of cytotoxic CD8 clonotypes in ibrutinib-treated CLL. Study-wide context: Within the patient group, under 12 were relapsed/refractory and some 14 treatment-naive, and 17 were IGHV unmutated. There were, on average, about 260,000 productive templates and about 85,000 productive rearrangements per sample. After a median roughly twelve months on treatment (6 to 36), response samples were drawn.

Some clones are missing from TCRdb's copy, which holds only in-frame ones; the method was immunoSEQ multiplex PCR. The sample contains 150,000 to 200,000 clones, 70% to 90% of which appear only once. Study conclusions and caveats: Baseline clonality, higher than in age-matched healthy donors, tracked circulating CD8+ T-cell counts.

As for this clone: Antigen: not known. The sample contains more than one DNA sequence encoding this CDR3.

The CDR3 contains 14 residues. V dropped 6 bases and J dropped 2 bases, with 11 bases sitting between them. The germline CDR1 and CDR2 sequences are MNHEY and SMNVEV (reference sequence). This sequence was found in a human donor with chronic lymphocytic leukemia. This sample comprised PBMCs, obtained at disease progression, from a patient treated with ibrutinib. The genes are TRBV27 and TRBJ2-1, with TRBD2 as a possible D gene (6 bases). The CDR3 coding sequence is TGTGCCAGCAGCTATAGCGGAACCTACAATGAGCAGTTCTTC. Amino acid sequence: CASSYSGTYNEQFF.